The source of this T cell receptor beta chain is a study of Graves' ophthalmopathy and Graves' hyperthyroidism. The V gene lost 0 bases and the J gene lost 8 bases, with 10 bases spanning the gap. The length of the CDR3 is 13 residues. Germline values: CDR1 ENHRY, CDR2 SYGVKD. Researchers took RNA transcripts and amplified TCR beta CDR3 regions from them. After a first-round RT-PCR with HTBI primers, a second-round multiplex PCR was run. TCRdb itself ran the multiplex PCR reads through MiXCR, one entry per CDR3 protein. The table has about 380,000 distinct CDR3 sequences, 15% seen once. Hyperthyroidism is called stable when no ophthalmopathy develops within 18 months of follow-up. Clinicians made diagnoses from clinical symptoms, serum thyroxine, TRAb, thyroid ultrasound and orbital computed tomography.

The chain links TRBV10-3 to TRBJ1-1; tentatively, D is TRBD1 (5 bases). This receptor was taken from a young woman with stable Graves' hyperthyroidism. The sequenced sample was peripheral blood. The CDR3 sequence: CAISESGAVEAFF. The CDR3 DNA follows: TGTGCCATCAGTGAGTCCGGGGCAGTAGAAGCTTTCTTT.